This T cell receptor (beta chain) was sequenced during a study of T cell clonality in common variable immunodeficiency. Turning to this clone: Its antigen remains unknown. The read gets to within 3 residues of the CDR3 end, and the germline J gene fills in the rest.

Germline CDR1 is DFQATT and CDR2 is SNEGSKA (reference sequence). CDR3 length: 12 residues. Between the trimmed V and J ends, which lost 2 bases and 4 bases, there was a span of 8 bases. Patients had low serum IgG, IgA and/or IgM and specific antibody deficiency. The CVID group had more than 12 females and about 29 males, mean age roughly 40. All CVID subjects were on immunoglobulin replacement for at least one year. Study results and limitations: Common variable immunodeficiency TCR beta sequences reportedly had fewer deletions and N-nucleotide insertions.

The assay was immunoSEQ multiplex PCR, and TCRdb's table has in-frame clones only and misses some. The table counts around 16,000 clones; 4.9% lies in the top ten. J is TRBJ1-2 and V is TRBV20-1, with TRBD1 as a possible D gene (5 bases). Sequenced material: peripheral blood mononuclear cells. The clonotype comes from a human donor with common variable immunodeficiency. CDR3 DNA (partial): TGCAGTGCTAGAAAGGGGCCCTATGGC. Translation: CSARKGPYG. The complete CDR3 sequence is CSARKGPYGYTF.